A single T cell receptor (beta chain) is shown here with its context. CDR3 length equals 15 residues. The V gene's germline CDR1 is MNHNY and CDR2 SVGAGI (reference sequence). After removal of 4 bases from V and 6 bases from J, the junction contained 8 bases not matched to a gene. These data originate in a study of blood T cell repertoires in COVID-19. Method: immunoSEQ multiplex PCR; TCRdb's copy keeps in-frame clones and lacks some. The sample carries about 260,000 clones, around 86% recorded once. The sequence was collected from a woman in her sixties with COVID-19, enrolled during active disease. The chain joins TRBV6-6 to TRBJ1-5; 8 nucleotides match TRBD1. What was sequenced was peripheral blood. The CDR3 nucleotides read TGTGCCAGCAGTTGGACTCAGGGGGCCGTTCAGCCCCAGCATTTT. Its translation: CASSWTQGAVQPQHF.